The subject of this entry is one TCR beta chain. This sample is part of a study of OX40 agonist ivuxolimab in advanced cancers. This table comes from immunoSEQ multiplex PCR, and its TCRdb copy is limited to in-frame clones, with some not included. The sample lists 70,000 to 80,000 clones, approximately 90% occurring once. In germline, CDR1 is MNHEY, CDR2 SMNVEV (reference sequence). With 7 bases removed from V and 5 bases from J, the gap between germline ends came to 10 bases. CDR3 length: 12 amino acids. This chain links TRBV27 with TRBJ2-3; D unclear. Here the sequenced sample was CD4+ or CD8+ T cells sorted from blood, taken in a trial of the OX40 agonist ivuxolimab. The receptor comes from an adult with an advanced solid tumor such as melanoma, head and neck, liver or kidney cancer. The chain's CDR3 is CASKVLGDTQYF. DNA of the CDR3: TGTGCCAGCAAGGTCTTAGGAGATACGCAGTATTTT.